This T cell receptor beta chain emerged from a study of early T cells in non-severe SARS-CoV-2 infection. Study information: Sequencing used unsorted whole-blood bulk RNA, so chains lack pairing. Regarding the study as a whole: VDJdb-based annotation leaned toward anti-spike CD8 responses and missed private and CD4 specificities.

The CDR3 is 16 residues long. Germline CDR1 MNHEY, CDR2 SVGAGI. V lost 7 bases to trimming and J lost 8 bases; unmatched junction nucleotides: 13. Individual cDNA molecules were tagged with unique molecular identifiers. TCRdb reprocessed the 5' RACE reads with MiXCR, giving one entry per CDR3 protein. The sample has 75,000 to 90,000 distinct CDR3 sequences, roughly 6% seen once. Many counts were recorded for this clonotype. Antigen: not known. This TCR was sampled from an adult who was a healthcare worker with PCR-confirmed SARS-CoV-2 infection or an uninfected control (not recorded which). This rearrangement joins TRBV6-5 to TRBJ1-4; 10 bases are a match to TRBD1. Sequencing was carried out using whole blood. The CDR3 here is CASTRTLTGGYEKLFF. The CDR3, as DNA: TGTGCCAGCACCCGAACGCTGACAGGGGGCTACGAAAAACTGTTTTTT.